A single sample is the source of the 29 T cell receptor beta chains below, sequenced in a study of vaccination effects on CD4 cells after COVID-19. Antigen-specific CD4+ T cells were expanded with viral peptide pools in the ViraFEST assay before sequencing. Cultured cells yielded isolated CD4+ T cells after around 10 days. Two-dose BNT162b2 or mRNA-1273 vaccination was given to participants. Profiling relied on immunoSEQ multiplex PCR, and the TCRdb table lists in-frame clones only, not all of them. The table records about 80,000 clones, around four fifths of them present only once. These receptors' antigens are unknown. Sequences were derived from CD4+ T cells from PBMCs cultured with HCoV-OC43 spike peptides, sampled after COVID-19 vaccination. Subset of the sample: HCoV-OC43 spike overlapping peptide pool stimulation. These receptors were collected from a human donor who received a COVID-19 vaccine.

This clone was seen only a few times. This chain joins TRBV24-1 and TRBJ1-5; 7 nucleotides match TRBD1. This CDR3 comprises 16 residues. J gave up 4 bases and V 4 bases, and 9 bases lay outside the gene matches. Germline assignment: CDR1 KGHDR and CDR2 SFDVKD. CDR3 DNA: TGTGCCACCAGTGACTACGACAGGGTAGGGAATCAGCCCCAGCATTTT. It codes for CATSDYDRVGNQPQHF.

This sequence joins TRBV6-5 and TRBJ1-1; D might be TRBD1 (5 bases). The V and J ends lost 0 bases and 2 bases respectively, with 13 bases between them. This CDR3 region has 16 residues. CDR1 and CDR2 (germline): MNHEY, SVGAGI. CDR3: CASSYSMGRTNTEAFF. The CDR3 bases are TGTGCCAGCAGTTACTCGATGGGCAGGACAAACACTGAAGCTTTCTTT.

The chain uses TRBV19 and TRBJ2-5; 7 bases are shared with TRBD2. V was clipped by 5 bases and J by 1 base; unmatched bases: 13. The CDR3 has 17 residues. The V gene's germline CDR1 is LNHDA and CDR2 SQIVND (reference sequence). CDR3 sequence: CASSPPFGRGSQETQYF. The DNA of the CDR3 is TGTGCCAGTAGTCCCCCATTTGGGCGGGGGAGCCAAGAGACCCAGTACTTC.

This clone was observed once. The genes are TRBV6-6 and TRBJ2-2; D is perhaps TRBD2 (6 bases). V dropped 0 bases and J dropped 10 bases, with 9 bases sitting between them. This CDR3 is 13 amino acids long. Germline CDR1 is MNHNY and CDR2 is SVGAGI (reference sequence). CDR3: CASSYSEGEELFF. In DNA form, the CDR3 reads TGTGCCAGCAGTTACTCGGAGGGCGAGGAGCTGTTTTTT.

There are a few counts of this clone. This chain links TRBV7-9 with TRBJ1-4; D remains ambiguous. The ends were cut back, 4 bases at V and 3 bases at J, with 12 bases in the middle. Germline V gene lookup returns CDR1 SEHNR and CDR2 FQNEAQ (reference sequence). The CDR3 is 15 amino acids. The CDR3 sequence: CASSSGLGPNEKLFF. The CDR3 DNA follows: TGTGCCAGCAGCTCCGGGCTTGGGCCTAATGAAAAACTGTTTTTT.

This chain uses TRBV7-2 with TRBJ2-2; TRBD2 matches 14 bases. CDR1 is SGHTA, CDR2 FQGNSA, per germline. The CDR3 has 17 amino acids. After removal of 5 bases from V and 9 bases from J, the junction contained 11 bases not matched to a gene. The CDR3 bases are TGTGCCAGCAGCCAAAATGGACTAGCGGGGGGTCACCGGGAGCTGTTTTTT. It specifies CASSQNGLAGGHRELFF.

The CDR3 DNA follows: TGTGCCAGCAGCTTAGGCGTAGGCCGCCAAGGCTACACCTTC. It codes for CASSLGVGRQGYTF. This chain links TRBV7-2 with TRBJ1-2; D not resolved. The V and J ends lost 1 base and 8 bases respectively, with 14 bases between them. The CDR3 covers 14 residues. CDR1 is SGHTA and CDR2 is FQGNSA in the germline V gene.

This chain links TRBV7-2 with TRBJ2-1, with 10 bases lining up with TRBD1. Germline lookup yields CDR1 SGHTA and CDR2 FQGNSA. The CDR3 covers 15 residues. The J segment lost 8 bases and the V segment lost 4 bases, leaving 8 bases of the junction unmatched. CDR3 in amino acids: CASSSRDRGLYEQFF. CDR3 bases: TGTGCCAGCAGCTCCCGGGACAGGGGCCTTTATGAGCAGTTCTTC.

The chain employs TRBV10-1 and TRBJ2-2, with no clear D. V was pared by 6 bases and J by 4 bases, with 9 bases between. The germline CDR1 and CDR2 sequences are WNHNN and SYGVQD (reference sequence). CDR3 length equals 13 residues. The DNA of the CDR3 is TGCGCCAGCAGCTACGATAGCACCGGGGAGCTGTTTTTT. Protein product: CASSYDSTGELFF.

This clone has only a few counts. CDR3 nucleotide sequence: TGTGCCAGCATGCTGCACCAGGAGCAGTACGTC. It is translated as CASMLHQEQYV. The genes are TRBV2 and TRBJ2-7; D gene uncertain. CDR1 and CDR2 from the germline V gene are SNHLY and FYNNEI. This CDR3 region has 11 residues. V was clipped by 7 bases and J by 7 bases, with 11 bases between them.

V is TRBV15 and J is TRBJ1-5; D is unclear. The germline CDR1 and CDR2 sequences are LNHNV and YYDKDF (reference sequence). There are 16 residues in the CDR3. The V end lost 5 bases, the J end lost 5 bases, and 19 bases lay between the germline ends. CDR3: CATSGRRGFGDQPQHF. CDR3 DNA sequence: TGTGCCACCAGCGGTCGACGGGGTTTTGGCGATCAGCCCCAGCATTTT.

The chain is built from TRBV5-1 and TRBJ1-4, with 11 nucleotides matching TRBD1. Losses at the gene ends were 4 bases for V and 0 bases for J; bases not matched to a gene: 5. CDR3 size: 17 residues. The germline V gene encodes CDR1 SGHRS and CDR2 YFSETQ. CDR3 nucleotides: TGCGCCAGCAGCATAGGACAGGGGGCCGCAACTAATGAAAAACTGTTTTTT. The encoded protein is CASSIGQGAATNEKLFF.

Here the CDR3 DNA reads TGTGCCAGTAGTATAGGTCAGGCAGAGACCCAGTACTTC. This encodes CASSIGQAETQYF. The chain has TRBV19 and TRBJ2-5; D is unresolved. The V gene's germline CDR1 is LNHDA and CDR2 SQIVND (reference sequence). Trimming pared 1 base from V and 4 bases from J, leaving 7 bases between. CDR3 length: 13 amino acids.

The rearrangement uses TRBV12-3 or TRBV12-4 and TRBJ1-2; possibly TRBD1 for D (6 bases). V was trimmed by 7 bases and J by 0 bases, leaving 9 bases between them. The CDR3 covers 13 residues. The CDR3 reads CASKQGANYGYTF. The CDR3 nucleotides are TGTGCCAGCAAACAGGGAGCTAACTATGGCTACACCTTC.

The gene calls are TRBV12-3 or TRBV12-4 and TRBJ1-5; D unresolved. CDR3 length: 13 residues. V was pared by 2 bases and J by 7 bases, with 9 bases between. As DNA, the CDR3 is TGTGCCAGCAGTTTAATGGGGAGACAGCCCCAGCATTTT. As protein: CASSLMGRQPQHF.

DNA of the CDR3: TGTGCCAGCAGCTTAGGGGACCTCAGAACAGATACGCAGTATTTT. As protein: CASSLGDLRTDTQYF. The chain recombines TRBV7-9 with TRBJ2-3; D assignment may be TRBD1 or TRBD2 (5 bases each). The germline gives CDR1 SEHNR, CDR2 FQNEAQ (reference sequence). V shed 1 base and J shed 3 bases, with 11 bases lying between them. The length of the CDR3 is 15 residues.

The V and J genes are TRBV7-2 and TRBJ2-3; D unclear. This CDR3 contains 14 residues. V was trimmed by 1 base and J by 4 bases, leaving 9 bases between them. Germline V gene data show CDR1 as SGHTA and CDR2 as FQGNSA. CDR3 sequence (DNA): TGTGCCAGCAGCTTAGACAGTCCCCCAGATACGCAGTATTTT. Its translation: CASSLDSPPDTQYF. The entire variable domain, with the rest obtained from reference TRBV7-2 and TRBJ2-3, is as follows: GAGVSQSPSNKVTEKGKDVELRCDPISGHTALYWYRQSLGQGLEFLIYFQGNSAPDKSGLPSDRFSAERTGGSVSTLTIQRTQQEDSAVYLCASSLDSPPDTQYFGPGTRLTVL.

With respect to this clone: Other DNA sequences from this sample encode an identical CDR3 as well. The V and J genes are TRBV30 and TRBJ2-2; 9 positions agree with TRBD1. This CDR3 contains 13 residues. Germline CDR1 is GTSNPN and CDR2 is SVGIG (reference sequence). Trimming took 3 bases from V and 7 from J; bases not matched to a gene: 3. The CDR3 coding sequence is TGTGCCTGGAGAGGACAGGGGTACGGGGAGCTGTTTTTT. It specifies CAWRGQGYGELFF.

This clone appeared a few times. This sequence joins TRBV19 and TRBJ2-6; D not certain. The CDR3 consists of 16 residues. Germline loops: CDR1 LNHDA, CDR2 SQIVND (reference sequence). V lost 7 bases and J 4 bases, leaving 17 bases between the germline ends. CDR3 bases: TGTGCCAGTACTATTGTTACGGGTACCGGGGCCAACGTCCTGACTTTC. This encodes CASTIVTGTGANVLTF.

This clone has a single count. This chain joins TRBV5-1 and TRBJ2-1; no definite D call. The germline V gene encodes CDR1 SGHRS and CDR2 YFSETQ. The V end lost 7 bases, the J end lost 6 bases, and 14 bases lay between the germline ends. The CDR3 loop spans 13 amino acids. CDR3 DNA sequence: TGCGCCAGCTCTGGGGTGGGATTCAATGAGCAGTTCTTC. This codes for CASSGVGFNEQFF.

This chain links TRBV4-3 with TRBJ2-1; D gene ambiguous. Trimming removed 0 bases at V and 5 bases at J, with 17 bases between. The V gene's germline CDR1 is LGHNA and CDR2 YSLEER. The CDR3 spans 17 residues. Written as DNA, the CDR3 is TGCGCCAGCAGCCAAGAATATCGTGGTGGATCAGACAATGAGCAGTTCTTC. The encoded protein is CASSQEYRGGSDNEQFF.

The chain links TRBV5-1 to TRBJ2-2; 7 bases line up with TRBD1. The germline gives CDR1 SGHRS, CDR2 YFSETQ. The CDR3 runs 15 residues. V was clipped by 4 bases and J by 4 bases; unmatched bases: 7. In nucleotides, the CDR3 is TGCGCCAGCAGCCCCAACCGACAGGGCACCGGGGAGCTGTTTTTT. Translation gives CASSPNRQGTGELFF.

V is TRBV10-3 and J is TRBJ2-5; 7 bases match TRBD2. Unmatched junction bases numbered 2, after V lost 2 bases and J lost 5 bases. CDR1 is ENHRY and CDR2 is SYGVKD in the germline V gene. This CDR3 is built from 13 residues. This CDR3 reads CAISEGLGETQYF. The CDR3 bases are TGTGCCATCAGTGAGGGACTAGGGGAGACCCAGTACTTC.

The rearrangement uses TRBV19 and TRBJ2-3, with TRBD2 matching 7 bases. The V and J ends lost 3 bases and 0 bases, in that order; junction bases with no gene match: 9. This CDR3 is 17 amino acids long. Germline lookup yields CDR1 LNHDA and CDR2 SQIVND (reference sequence). The CDR3 sequence is CASSIGRGIPSTDTQYF. The CDR3 DNA sequence: TGTGCCAGTAGTATCGGGCGGGGGATTCCTAGCACAGATACGCAGTATTTT.

This clone was seen a handful of times. The rearrangement joins TRBV3-1 (or the pseudogene TRBV3-2) to TRBJ1-2; possibly TRBD1 for D (5 bases). Between the trimmed V and J ends, which lost 0 bases and 3 bases, there was a span of 11 bases. Germline V gene data show CDR1 as LGHDT and CDR2 as YNNKEL (reference sequence). The CDR3 length is 15 residues. CDR3 in amino acids: CASSQDLRGDYGYTF. The CDR3 DNA follows: TGTGCCAGCAGCCAAGACTTAAGGGGAGACTATGGCTACACCTTC.

In this sample, this clone turned up once. J is TRBJ2-4 and V is TRBV7-3; D is possibly TRBD1 or TRBD2 (6 bases each). CDR3 length equals 16 residues. V lost 0 bases and J 0 bases, leaving 9 bases between the germline ends. Germline V lookup: CDR1 SGHTA, CDR2 FQGTGA. The CDR3 region has the DNA TGTGCCAGCAGCTTAACGGGGGGCCTAGCCAAAAACATTCAGTACTTC. It translates to CASSLTGGLAKNIQYF.

This clone was seen only a few times. The genes are TRBV7-9 and TRBJ2-3, with D possibly being TRBD2 (5 bases). The germline V gene has CDR1 SEHNR and CDR2 FQNEAQ (reference sequence). V lost 3 bases and J lost 1, with 11 bases in between. This CDR3 has 15 residues. The CDR3 sequence is CASSFPSHGTDTQYF. CDR3 in DNA: TGTGCCAGCAGCTTCCCTAGCCACGGCACAGATACGCAGTATTTT.

This chain uses TRBV29-1 with TRBJ1-5; the D gene is possibly TRBD1 (6 bases). The germline gives CDR1 SQVTM, CDR2 ANQGSEA. V dropped 5 bases and J dropped 3 bases, with 11 bases sitting between them. This CDR3 spans 13 amino acids. DNA for the CDR3: TGCAGCGTTTCGGACAGCCTCAATCAGCCCCAGCATTTT. This encodes CSVSDSLNQPQHF.

This chain uses TRBV5-6 with TRBJ2-1; D perhaps matches TRBD2 (6 bases). Looked up from germline, CDR1 is SGHDT and CDR2 is YYEEEE. The length of the CDR3 is 13 residues. V was pared by 6 bases and J by 9 bases, with 16 bases between. As DNA, the CDR3 is TGTGCCAGCACAAAGTTGGAGGGAGGTGAGCAGTTCTTC. This encodes CASTKLEGGEQFF.